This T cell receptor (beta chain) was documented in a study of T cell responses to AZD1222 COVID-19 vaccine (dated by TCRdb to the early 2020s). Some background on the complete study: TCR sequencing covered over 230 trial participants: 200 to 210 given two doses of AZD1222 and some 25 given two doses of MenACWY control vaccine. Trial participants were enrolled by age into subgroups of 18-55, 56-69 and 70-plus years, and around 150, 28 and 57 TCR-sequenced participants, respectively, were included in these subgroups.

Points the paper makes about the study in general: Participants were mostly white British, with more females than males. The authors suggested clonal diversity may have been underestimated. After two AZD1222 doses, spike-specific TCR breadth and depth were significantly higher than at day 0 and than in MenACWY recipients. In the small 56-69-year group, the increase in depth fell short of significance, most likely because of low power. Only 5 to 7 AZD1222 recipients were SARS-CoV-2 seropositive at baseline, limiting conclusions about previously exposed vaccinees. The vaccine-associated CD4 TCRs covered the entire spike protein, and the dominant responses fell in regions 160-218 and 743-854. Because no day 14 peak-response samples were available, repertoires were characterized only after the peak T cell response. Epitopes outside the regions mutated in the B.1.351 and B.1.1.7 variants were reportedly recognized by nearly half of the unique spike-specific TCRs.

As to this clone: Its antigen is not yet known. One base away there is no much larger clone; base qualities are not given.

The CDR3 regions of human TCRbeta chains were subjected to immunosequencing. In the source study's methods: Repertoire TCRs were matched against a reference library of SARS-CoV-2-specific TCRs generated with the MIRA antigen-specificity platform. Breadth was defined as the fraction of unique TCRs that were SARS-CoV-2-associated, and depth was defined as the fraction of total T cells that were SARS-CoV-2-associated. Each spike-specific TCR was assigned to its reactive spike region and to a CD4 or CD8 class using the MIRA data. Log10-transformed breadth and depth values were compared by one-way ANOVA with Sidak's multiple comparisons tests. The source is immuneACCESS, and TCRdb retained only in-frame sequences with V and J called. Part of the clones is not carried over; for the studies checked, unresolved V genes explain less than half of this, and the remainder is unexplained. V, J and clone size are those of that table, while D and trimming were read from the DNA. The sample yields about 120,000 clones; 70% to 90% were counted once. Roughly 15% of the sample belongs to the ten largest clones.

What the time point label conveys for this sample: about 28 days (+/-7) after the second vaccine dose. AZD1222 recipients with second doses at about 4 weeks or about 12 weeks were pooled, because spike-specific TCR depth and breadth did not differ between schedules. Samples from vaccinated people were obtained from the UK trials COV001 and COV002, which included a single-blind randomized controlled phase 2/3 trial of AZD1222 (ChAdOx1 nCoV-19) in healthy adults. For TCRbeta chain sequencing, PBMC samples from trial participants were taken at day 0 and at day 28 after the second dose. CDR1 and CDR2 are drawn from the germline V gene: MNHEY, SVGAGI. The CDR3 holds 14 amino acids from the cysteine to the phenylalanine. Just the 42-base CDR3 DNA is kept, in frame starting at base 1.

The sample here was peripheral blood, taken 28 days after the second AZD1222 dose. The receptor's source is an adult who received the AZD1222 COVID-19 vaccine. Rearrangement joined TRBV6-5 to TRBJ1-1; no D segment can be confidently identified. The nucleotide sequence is TGTGGGGCGAGGGAAGCTTCTTTGAACACTGAAGCTTTCTTT. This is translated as CGAREASLNTEAFF.